This T cell receptor beta chain was recovered during a study of human T cells and chemical hapten exposure. Study information: Patients, predominantly female, presented with alopecia areata, totalis or universalis.

The sample's time point: patch test 1, 2 weeks after DPC sensitization. Treatment specified: therapeutic diphenylcyclopropenone sensitization with weekly scalp DPC. This clonotype was counted only a few times. TCRdb reprocessed the RACE reads with MiXCR, giving one entry per CDR3 protein. The sample records about 340,000 distinct CDR3 sequences, 6% to 8.5% being singletons. The CDR3 is 13 amino acids. V was pared by 7 bases and J by 0 bases, with 9 bases between. CDR1 is DFQATT and CDR2 is SNEGSKA in the germline V gene (reference sequence). V and J are TRBV20-1 and TRBJ2-2; no reliable D call. Here the sequenced sample was whole blood, taken in connection with sensitization to the hapten diphenylcyclopropenone (DPC). The sequence was obtained from a woman aged 18-35 years with alopecia areata. Some clones in this sample may be carry-over from other donors' samples. The CDR3 DNA follows: TGCAGTGTCATGGAGCCGAACACCGGGGAGCTGTTTTTT. Its translation is CSVMEPNTGELFF.